These 21 T cell receptor beta chains were sequenced from one sample in a study of CD8 T cells in ankylosing spondylitis. TCRdb ran MiXCR on the 5' RACE reads and lists one entry per CDR3 protein. The table lists around 140,000 distinct CDR3 sequences, approximately 10% of them singletons. The sample consisted of blood, either unsorted or a sorted T cell fraction (not recorded which). The receptors were gathered from a female donor with ankylosing spondylitis or in good health (not recorded which).

The sample holds many counts of this clonotype. The chain recombines TRBV4-1 with TRBJ2-3; D is possibly TRBD2 (5 bases). The CDR3 sequence is 15 residues long. The V and J ends lost 2 bases and 2 bases respectively, with 11 bases between them. From germline, CDR1 is MGHRA and CDR2 YSYEKL. The DNA of the CDR3 is TGCGCCAGCAGCCAACTCTCCGGGGTCACAGATACGCAGTATTTT. Translation gives CASSQLSGVTDTQYF.

This chain links TRBV7-2 with TRBJ1-4; 10 bases are shared with TRBD1. Germline V gives CDR1 SGHTA, CDR2 FQGNSA. CDR3 length: 14 residues. Trimming removed 5 bases from V and 7 bases from J; junction bases left unmatched: 4. The CDR3 bases are TGTGCCAGCAGCGTGGACAGGGGGGTTGAAAAACTGTTTTTT. It specifies CASSVDRGVEKLFF. The whole variable domain, remainder taken from reference TRBV7-2 and TRBJ1-4, is GAGVSQSPSNKVTEKGKDVELRCDPISGHTALYWYRQSLGQGLEFLIYFQGNSAPDKSGLPSDRFSAERTGGSVSTLTIQRTQQEDSAVYLCASSVDRGVEKLFFGSGTQLSVL.

V and J are TRBV12-3 or TRBV12-4 and TRBJ1-2; TRBD1 agrees at 10 bases. Trimming at V came to 8 bases and at J to 8 bases, leaving 5 bases not matched to a gene. The CDR3 is 12 amino acids. CDR3: CASDRGRRGYTF. The CDR3 coding sequence is TGTGCCAGCGACAGGGGGCGTCGGGGCTACACCTTC.

This clonotype was seen repeatedly, ten times or more. The chain couples TRBV3-1 to TRBJ2-7; unclear D gene. The CDR3 is 11 amino acids. The V gene lost 0 bases and the J gene lost 6 bases, with 3 bases spanning the gap. The germline gives CDR1 LGHDT, CDR2 YNNKEL (reference sequence). The CDR3: CASSQEFEQYF. CDR3 nucleotide sequence: TGTGCCAGCAGCCAAGAATTCGAGCAGTACTTC.

The sample holds many counts of this clonotype. The rearrangement links TRBV28 to TRBJ2-7; 8 bases fit TRBD1. Germline CDR1 is MDHEN and CDR2 is SYDVKM. Unmatched junction bases numbered 10, after V lost 3 bases and J lost 6 bases. The CDR3 extends over 15 amino acids. The CDR3 protein is CASSFPDRVVSEQYF. The CDR3 bases are TGTGCCAGCAGTTTCCCGGACAGGGTAGTCTCCGAGCAGTACTTC. The whole variable domain, remainder taken from reference TRBV28 and TRBJ2-7, is DVKVTQSSRYLVKRTGEKVFLECVQDMDHENMFWYRQDPGLGLRLIYFSYDVKMKEKGDIPEGYSVSREKKERFSLILESASTNQTSMYLCASSFPDRVVSEQYFGPGTRLTVT.

This clonotype was seen many times. This chain uses TRBV20-1 with TRBJ1-3, with TRBD1 identical over 7 bases. From germline, CDR1 is DFQATT and CDR2 SNEGSKA (reference sequence). V trimming: 6 bases; J trimming: 2 bases; junction bases outside the gene matches: 13. CDR3 length equals 16 residues. DNA for the CDR3: TGCAGTGCCGCTGACCAGGGGGTGGTGGCTGGAAACACCATATATTTT. Its protein product is CSAADQGVVAGNTIYF.

This clonotype was picked up a small number of times. J is TRBJ1-1 and V is TRBV7-2; the D gene is possibly TRBD1 (6 bases). Germline assignment: CDR1 SGHTA and CDR2 FQGNSA. CDR3 length: 14 residues. V shed 4 bases and J shed 10 bases, with 19 bases lying between them. The CDR3 DNA follows: TGTGCCAGCAGCTCGGGGGGGCACAGCCTGGGAGCTTTCTTT. It translates to CASSSGGHSLGAFF.

This clonotype was counted many times. V is TRBV20-1 and J is TRBJ2-5; 7 bases match TRBD2. This CDR3 contains 13 residues. Germline CDR1 reads DFQATT; CDR2 reads SNEGSKA (reference sequence). Germline trimming cut 5 bases from V and 4 bases from J; bases unmatched to any gene: 7. The CDR3 nucleotides are TGCAGTGCTGGCGGGAGCAGCCGAGAGACCCAGTACTTC. This codes for CSAGGSSRETQYF.

Note on this clonotype: This may arise from a read error, as a much more abundant clone is one base away. The chain combines TRBV6-5 with TRBJ2-1, with D perhaps TRBD1 (5 bases). Deletions cut 8 bases from V and 14 bases from J, with 16 bases between. This CDR3 is built from 11 residues. CDR1 MNHEY and CDR2 SVGAGI come from the germline V gene. The CDR3 bases are TGTGCCAGCGGCGTGGGTAGCAGGGAGTTCTTC. This encodes CASGVGSREFF.

This chain connects TRBV11-3 to TRBJ2-1; D gene uncertain. V dropped 1 base and J dropped 4 bases, with 11 bases sitting between them. Germline V gives CDR1 SGHNT, CDR2 YENEEA. There are 15 residues in the CDR3. CDR3 in amino acids: CASSLAPTSYNEQFF. The CDR3 DNA is TGTGCCAGCAGCTTAGCCCCCACAAGTTACAATGAGCAGTTCTTC. The entire variable domain, with the rest obtained from reference TRBV11-3 and TRBJ2-1, is as follows: EAGVVQSPRYKIIEKKQPVAFWCNPISGHNTLYWYLQNLGQGPELLIRYENEEAVDDSQLPKDRFSAERLKGVDSTLKIQPAELGDSAVYLCASSLAPTSYNEQFFGPGTRLTVL.

This clonotype was seen at least ten times. This sequence joins TRBV6-5 and TRBJ1-5, with a tentative D call TRBD1 (6 bases). The CDR3 covers 15 residues. Germline V gene lookup returns CDR1 MNHEY and CDR2 SVGAGI. Trimming removed 0 bases at V and 3 bases at J, with 9 bases between. CDR3 loop: CASSYSTGPNQPQHF. For the CDR3, the DNA is TGTGCCAGCAGTTACTCAACAGGGCCCAATCAGCCCCAGCATTTT.

This clonotype occurred many times. The gene calls are TRBV5-5 and TRBJ2-2; D ambiguous. Trimming removed 0 bases from V and 4 bases from J, with 7 bases in between. The CDR3 has 14 amino acids. Germline values: CDR1 SGHKS, CDR2 YYEKEE (reference sequence). As DNA, the CDR3 is TGTGCCAGCAGCTTGGACAGACTCACCGGGGAGCTGTTTTTT. Its protein product is CASSLDRLTGELFF.

This clonotype was picked up many times. This chain's CDR3 is CASSLEDPRHYNEQFF. In DNA, the CDR3 is TGCGCCAGCAGCTTGGAGGACCCCAGGCATTACAATGAGCAGTTCTTC. The V call is TRBV5-1, the J call TRBJ2-1; D gene ambiguous. CDR3 size: 16 residues. V lost 0 bases and J lost 4, with 14 bases in between. The germline CDR1 and CDR2 sequences are SGHRS and YFSETQ.

The chain links TRBV7-2 to TRBJ2-3, with D maybe TRBD1 (5 bases). In germline, CDR1 is SGHTA, CDR2 FQGNSA. The V gene lost 1 base and the J gene lost 10 bases, with 15 bases spanning the gap. The CDR3 consists of 14 residues. CDR3 loop: CASSLVSPQGAQYF. The CDR3 DNA sequence: TGTGCCAGCAGCTTAGTAAGTCCTCAAGGGGCGCAGTATTTT.

This clonotype was counted a few times. V gene TRBV30 combines with J gene TRBJ1-1; unclear D gene. The CDR3 is 12 residues long. Germline CDR1 reads GTSNPN; CDR2 reads SVGIG (reference sequence). CDR3 region: CAFDISNTEAFF. The DNA of the CDR3 is TGTGCATTCGACATCTCGAACACTGAAGCTTTCTTT.

This clonotype was observed many times. V and J are TRBV7-9 and TRBJ2-5; D is unresolved. V was trimmed by 4 bases and J by 2 bases, leaving 11 bases between them. This CDR3 has 14 amino acids. CDR1 and CDR2 (germline): SEHNR, FQNEAQ (reference sequence). This CDR3 is CASSYLQPQETQYF. The CDR3 DNA follows: TGTGCCAGCAGCTATCTACAGCCACAAGAGACCCAGTACTTC.

This clonotype was counted ten times or more. The chain carries TRBV5-1 and TRBJ2-1; tentatively, D is TRBD1 (5 bases). This CDR3 contains 15 residues. The germline CDR1 and CDR2 sequences are SGHRS and YFSETQ. The V gene lost 3 bases and the J gene lost 7 bases, with 17 bases spanning the gap. Written as DNA, the CDR3 is TGCGCCAGCAGCTCGACAGATGCCCGTGTAAATGAGCAGTTCTTC. It yields the protein CASSSTDARVNEQFF.

This clonotype appeared many times. The gene calls are TRBV5-1 and TRBJ1-1; 8 nucleotides align to TRBD1. The germline V gene encodes CDR1 SGHRS and CDR2 YFSETQ. Trimming cost V 6 bases and J 5 bases; bases outside gene matches: 6. The CDR3 spans 13 residues. CDR3 DNA: TGCGCCAGCACACAGGGGGAAGGTACTGAAGCTTTCTTT. It encodes CASTQGEGTEAFF. The full variable domain, in which reference TRBV5-1 and TRBJ1-1 provide the parts outside the CDR3, is KAGVTQTPRYLIKTRGQQVTLSCSPISGHRSVSWYQQTPGQGLQFLFEYFSETQRNKGNFPGRFSGRQFSNSRSEMNVSTLELGDSALYLCASTQGEGTEAFFGQGTRLTVV.

This clonotype was found a few times. The CDR3 is CASSDLRKNEQFF. For the CDR3, the DNA is TGCGCCAGCAGTGATTTGAGAAAAAATGAGCAGTTCTTC. This chain connects TRBV10-1 to TRBJ2-1; D is unclear. V was cut by 3 bases and J by 7 bases, with 10 bases left in between. CDR1 is WNHNN and CDR2 is SYGVQD in the germline V gene (reference sequence). The CDR3 contains 13 residues.

This clonotype was counted many times. The CDR3 coding sequence is TGCAGCGTTGAAGGGGATACTAGCGGATACAATGAGCAGTTCTTC. This codes for CSVEGDTSGYNEQFF. The genes are TRBV29-1 and TRBJ2-1; 8 nucleotides line up with TRBD2. Germline CDR1 reads SQVTM; CDR2 reads ANQGSEA. The CDR3 runs 15 residues. The V segment lost 1 base and the J segment 4 bases; nucleotides outside the gene matches: 6.

The gene calls are TRBV29-1 and TRBJ1-1, with D possibly being TRBD1 (6 bases). The length of the CDR3 is 12 residues. Germline CDR1 reads SQVTM; CDR2 reads ANQGSEA. V lost 8 bases and J 4 bases, leaving 14 bases between the germline ends. The CDR3 nucleotides read TGCAGCTCCCACAGGGAGAGCACTGAAGCTTTCTTT. Its translation: CSSHRESTEAFF. Looking up the rest from reference TRBV29-1 and TRBJ1-1 gives the full variable domain: SAVISQKPSRDICQRGTSLTIQCQVDSQVTMMFWYRQQPGQSLTLIATANQGSEATYESGFVIDKFPISRPNLTFSTLTVSNMSPEDSSIYLCSSHRESTEAFFGQGTRLTVV.